This TCR beta chain was identified in a study of T cell changes during pregnancy in multiple sclerosis. Assay used: immunoSEQ multiplex PCR; TCRdb lists only in-frame clones, some missing. This sample has tens of thousands of clones, with roughly 93% found just once. From germline, CDR1 is ENHRY and CDR2 SYGVKD. V was cut by 2 bases and J by 1 base, with 11 bases left in between. The CDR3 loop spans 15 amino acids. The rearrangement uses TRBV10-3 and TRBJ1-1; perhaps TRBD1 as D (5 bases). Material: peripheral blood, obtained in the second trimester of pregnancy. This clonotype was obtained from a female donor with multiple sclerosis, enrolled in a pregnancy study. CDR3 bases: TGTGCCATCAGTGAGCTAGCGGGGGAGAACACTGAAGCTTTCTTT. It specifies CAISELAGENTEAFF.